This T cell receptor (beta chain) was retrieved from a study of control samples from healthy donors and cancer patients. V was clipped by 3 bases and J by 4 bases, with 15 bases between them. This CDR3 has 15 residues. From germline, CDR1 is PRHDT and CDR2 FYEKMQ (reference sequence). TCRdb keeps only in-frame clones here, not all; method: immunoSEQ multiplex PCR. The repertoire consists of about 110,000 clones, with 90% occurring once and the leading ten covering roughly 4.4%. Sequencing input: blood. This sequence joins TRBV13 and TRBJ1-1; no clear D gene. The receptor was derived from a human donor in good health. The donor label of this sample is uncertain. In DNA form, the CDR3 reads TGTGCCAGCAGCTTCAACGGACGGCTATCCACTGAAGCTTTCTTT. Its translation is CASSFNGRLSTEAFF.